Below, one T cell receptor (beta chain) is given with its context. These data belong to a study of blood T cell repertoires in COVID-19. Study summary: From the United States, Italy and Spain came samples of acute and convalescent COVID-19. Sources were T cells, B-cell-depleted T cells, or PBMCs; the material itself was cDNA or gDNA.

As handled by the study authors: Reference gene primer amplification in the assay estimated nucleated cell counts. The method was immunoSEQ multiplex PCR; TCRdb's version includes in-frame clones alone and lacks a portion of them. V, J and clone size derive from that table, while D and trimming were established from the DNA sequence. The data show around 450,000 clones, about 89% seen once. The CDR3 runs 14 residues. The J segment lost 5 bases and the V segment lost 5 bases, leaving 8 bases of the junction unmatched. CDR1 is MDHEN and CDR2 is SYDVKM in the germline V gene. This chain links TRBV28 with TRBJ2-5; the match to TRBD1 covers 7 bases. The clonotype originates from a woman in her twenties or thirties with acute or convalescent COVID-19. Sequencing input: peripheral blood. The CDR3 sequence is CASSTIDRVETQYF. The CDR3 DNA reads TGTGCCAGCAGTACCATCGACAGGGTCGAGACCCAGTACTTC.